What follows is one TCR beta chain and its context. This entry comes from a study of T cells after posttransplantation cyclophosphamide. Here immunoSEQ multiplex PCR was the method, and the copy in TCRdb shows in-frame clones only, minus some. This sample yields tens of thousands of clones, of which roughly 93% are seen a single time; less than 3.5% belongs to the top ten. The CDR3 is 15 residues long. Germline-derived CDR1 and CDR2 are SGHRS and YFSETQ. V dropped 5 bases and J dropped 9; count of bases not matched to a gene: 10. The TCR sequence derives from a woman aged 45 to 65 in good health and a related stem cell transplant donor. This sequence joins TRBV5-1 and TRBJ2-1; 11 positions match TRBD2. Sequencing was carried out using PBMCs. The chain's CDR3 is CASRPRLAGPVEQFF. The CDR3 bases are TGCGCCAGCAGGCCCCGACTAGCGGGGCCTGTTGAGCAGTTCTTC. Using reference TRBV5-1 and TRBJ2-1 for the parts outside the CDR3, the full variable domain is KAGVTQTPRYLIKTRGQQVTLSCSPISGHRSVSWYQQTPGQGLQFLFEYFSETQRNKGNFPGRFSGRQFSNSRSEMNVSTLELGDSALYLCASRPRLAGPVEQFFGPGTRLTVL.